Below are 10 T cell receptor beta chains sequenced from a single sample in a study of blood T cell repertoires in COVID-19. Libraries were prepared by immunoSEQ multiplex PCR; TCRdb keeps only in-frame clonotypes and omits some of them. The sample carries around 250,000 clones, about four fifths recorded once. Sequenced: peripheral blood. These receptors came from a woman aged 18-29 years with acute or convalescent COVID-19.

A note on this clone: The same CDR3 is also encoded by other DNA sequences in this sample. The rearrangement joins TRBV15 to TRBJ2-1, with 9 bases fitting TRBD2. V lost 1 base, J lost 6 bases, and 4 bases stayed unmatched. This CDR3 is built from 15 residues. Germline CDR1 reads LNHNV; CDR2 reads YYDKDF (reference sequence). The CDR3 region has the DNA TGTGCCACCAGCAGAGCTAGCGGGGCGGGCAATGAGCAGTTCTTC. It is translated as CATSRASGAGNEQFF.

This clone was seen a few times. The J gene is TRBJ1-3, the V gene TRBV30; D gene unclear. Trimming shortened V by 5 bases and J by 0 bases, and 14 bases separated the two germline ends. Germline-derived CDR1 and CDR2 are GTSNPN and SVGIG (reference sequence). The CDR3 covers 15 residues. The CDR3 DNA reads TGTGCCTGGGCCTCTCTGGGGAGCTCTGGAAACACCATATATTTT. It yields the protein CAWASLGSSGNTIYF.

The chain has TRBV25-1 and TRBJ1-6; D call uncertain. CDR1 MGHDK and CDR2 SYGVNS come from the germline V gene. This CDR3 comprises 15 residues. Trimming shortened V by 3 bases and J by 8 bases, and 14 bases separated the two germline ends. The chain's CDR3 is CASSDRRRVDSPLHF. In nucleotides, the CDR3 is TGTGCCAGCAGTGACCGGCGCCGGGTTGATTCACCCCTCCACTTT. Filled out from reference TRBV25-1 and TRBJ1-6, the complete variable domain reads EADIYQTPRYLVIGTGKKITLECSQTMGHDKMYWYQQDPGMELHLIHYSYGVNSTEKGDLSSESTVSRIRTEHFPLTLESARPSHTSQYLCASSDRRRVDSPLHFGNGTRLTVT.

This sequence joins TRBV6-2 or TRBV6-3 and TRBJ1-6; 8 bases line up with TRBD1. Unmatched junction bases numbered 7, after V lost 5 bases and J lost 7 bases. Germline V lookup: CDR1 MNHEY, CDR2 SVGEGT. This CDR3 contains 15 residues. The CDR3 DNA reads TGTGCCAGCAGTAATAATCAGGGGGCCAATTCACCCCTCCACTTT. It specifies CASSNNQGANSPLHF.

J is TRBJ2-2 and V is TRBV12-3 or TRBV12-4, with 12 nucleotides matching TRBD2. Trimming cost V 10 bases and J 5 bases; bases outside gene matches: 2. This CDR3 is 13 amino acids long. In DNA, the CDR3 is TGTGCCATCGGGACTAGCGGGACCGGGGAGCTGTTTTTT. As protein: CAIGTSGTGELFF.

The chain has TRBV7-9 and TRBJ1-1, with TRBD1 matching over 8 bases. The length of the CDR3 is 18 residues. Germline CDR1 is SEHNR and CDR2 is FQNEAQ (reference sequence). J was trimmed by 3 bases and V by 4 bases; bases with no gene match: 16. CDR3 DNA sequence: TGTGCCAGCAGCTCTGGACAGGGCCCCTCAACACCTTACACTGAAGCTTTCTTT. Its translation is CASSSGQGPSTPYTEAFF.

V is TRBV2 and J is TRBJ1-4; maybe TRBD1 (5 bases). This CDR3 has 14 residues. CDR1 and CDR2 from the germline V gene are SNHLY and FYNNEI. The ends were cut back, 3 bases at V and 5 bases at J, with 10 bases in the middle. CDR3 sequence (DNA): TGTGCCAGCAGTGATGGGGGGTCCAATGAAAAACTGTTTTTT. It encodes CASSDGGSNEKLFF. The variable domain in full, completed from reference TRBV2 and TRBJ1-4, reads EPEVTQTPSHQVTQMGQEVILRCVPISNHLYFYWYRQILGQKVEFLVSFYNNEISEKSEIFDDQFSVERPDGSNFTLKIRSTKLEDSAMYFCASSDGGSNEKLFFGSGTQLSVL.

In nucleotides, the CDR3 is TGTGCCACCAGCAGAGTTGACGGGGCCAAAAACATTCAGTACTTC. Residues: CATSRVDGAKNIQYF. The chain couples TRBV15 to TRBJ2-4; D is uncertain. This CDR3 is built from 15 residues. V was clipped by 1 base and J by 1 base, with 8 bases between them. Germline V gene data show CDR1 as LNHNV and CDR2 as YYDKDF (reference sequence).

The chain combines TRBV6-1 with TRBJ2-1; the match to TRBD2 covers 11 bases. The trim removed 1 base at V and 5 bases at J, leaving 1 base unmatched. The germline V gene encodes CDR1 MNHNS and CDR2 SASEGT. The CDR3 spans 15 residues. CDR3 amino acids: CASSEVGLADNEQFF. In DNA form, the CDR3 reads TGTGCCAGCAGTGAAGTGGGACTAGCGGACAATGAGCAGTTCTTC.

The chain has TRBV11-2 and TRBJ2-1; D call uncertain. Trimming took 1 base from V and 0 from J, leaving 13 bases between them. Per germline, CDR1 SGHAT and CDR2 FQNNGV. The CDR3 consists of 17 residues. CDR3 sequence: CASSLGRGSSSYNEQFF. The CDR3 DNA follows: TGTGCCAGCAGCTTAGGTCGCGGATCCAGCTCCTACAATGAGCAGTTCTTC.